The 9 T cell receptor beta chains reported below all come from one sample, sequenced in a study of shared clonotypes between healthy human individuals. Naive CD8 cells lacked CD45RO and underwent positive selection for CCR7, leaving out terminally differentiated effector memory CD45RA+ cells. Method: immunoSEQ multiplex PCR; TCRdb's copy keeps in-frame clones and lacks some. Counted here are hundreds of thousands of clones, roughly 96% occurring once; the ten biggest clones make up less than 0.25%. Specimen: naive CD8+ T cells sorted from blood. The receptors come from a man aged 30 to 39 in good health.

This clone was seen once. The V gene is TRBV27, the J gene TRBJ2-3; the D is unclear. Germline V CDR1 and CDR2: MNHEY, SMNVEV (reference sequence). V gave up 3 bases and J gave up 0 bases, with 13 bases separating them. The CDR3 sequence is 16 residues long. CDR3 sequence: CASSFRLAASTDTQYF. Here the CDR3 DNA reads TGTGCCAGCAGTTTTAGGCTGGCGGCTAGCACAGATACGCAGTATTTT.

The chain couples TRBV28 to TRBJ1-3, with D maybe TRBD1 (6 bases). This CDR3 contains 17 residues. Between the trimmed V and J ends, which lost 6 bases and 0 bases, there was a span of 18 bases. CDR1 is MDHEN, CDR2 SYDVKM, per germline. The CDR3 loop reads CASSYLRDRFSGNTIYF. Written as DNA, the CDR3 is TGTGCCAGCAGCTACCTCCGCGACAGGTTCTCTGGAAACACCATATATTTT.

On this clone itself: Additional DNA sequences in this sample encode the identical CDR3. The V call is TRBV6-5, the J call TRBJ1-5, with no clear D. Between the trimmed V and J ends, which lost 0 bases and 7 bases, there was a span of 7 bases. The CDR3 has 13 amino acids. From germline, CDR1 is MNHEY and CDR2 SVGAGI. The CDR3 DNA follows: TGTGCCAGCAGTTACTCGGCGGGGCAGCCCCAGCATTTT. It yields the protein CASSYSAGQPQHF.

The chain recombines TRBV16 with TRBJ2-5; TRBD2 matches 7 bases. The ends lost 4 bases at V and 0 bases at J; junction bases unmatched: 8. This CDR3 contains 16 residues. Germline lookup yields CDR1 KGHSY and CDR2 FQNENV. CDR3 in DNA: TGTGCCAGCAGCCTAAGACACCTAGCGGACCAAGAGACCCAGTACTTC. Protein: CASSLRHLADQETQYF.

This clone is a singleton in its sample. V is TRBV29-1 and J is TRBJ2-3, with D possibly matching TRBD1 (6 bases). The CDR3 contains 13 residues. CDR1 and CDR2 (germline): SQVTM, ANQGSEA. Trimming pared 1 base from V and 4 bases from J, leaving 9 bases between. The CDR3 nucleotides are TGCAGCGTTGAAGGGACAGTCGCAGATACGCAGTATTTT. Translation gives CSVEGTVADTQYF.

In DNA form, the CDR3 reads TGTGCCACCCTGCCTCGACGGGGGGAGCTGTTTTTT. It yields the protein CATLPRRGELFF. This rearrangement joins TRBV2 to TRBJ2-2; no firm D call. Trimming pared 10 bases from V and 8 bases from J, leaving 14 bases between. The CDR3 contains 12 residues. Germline V CDR1 and CDR2: SNHLY, FYNNEI.

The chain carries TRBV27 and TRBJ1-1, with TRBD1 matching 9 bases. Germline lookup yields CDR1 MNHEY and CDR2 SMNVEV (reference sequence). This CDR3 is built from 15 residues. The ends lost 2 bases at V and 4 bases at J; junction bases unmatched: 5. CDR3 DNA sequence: TGTGCCAGCAGTTTAGGACAGGGGATTCTCACTGAAGCTTTCTTT. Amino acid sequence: CASSLGQGILTEAFF.

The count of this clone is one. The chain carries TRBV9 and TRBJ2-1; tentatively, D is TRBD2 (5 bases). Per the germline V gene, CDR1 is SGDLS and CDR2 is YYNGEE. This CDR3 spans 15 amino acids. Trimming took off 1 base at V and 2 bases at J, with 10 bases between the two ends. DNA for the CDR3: TGTGCCAGCAGCGTAATTAGCGCTCCCTACAATGAGCAGTTCTTC. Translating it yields CASSVISAPYNEQFF.

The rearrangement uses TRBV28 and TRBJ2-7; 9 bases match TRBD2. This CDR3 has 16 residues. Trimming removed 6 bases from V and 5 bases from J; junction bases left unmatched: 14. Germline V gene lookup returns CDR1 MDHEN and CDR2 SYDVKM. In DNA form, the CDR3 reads TGTGCCAGCAGCTCTAACCCGGGACTAGCCTTCCACGAGCAGTACTTC. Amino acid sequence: CASSSNPGLAFHEQYF. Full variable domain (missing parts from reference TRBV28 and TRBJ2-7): DVKVTQSSRYLVKRTGEKVFLECVQDMDHENMFWYRQDPGLGLRLIYFSYDVKMKEKGDIPEGYSVSREKKERFSLILESASTNQTSMYLCASSSNPGLAFHEQYFGPGTRLTVT.